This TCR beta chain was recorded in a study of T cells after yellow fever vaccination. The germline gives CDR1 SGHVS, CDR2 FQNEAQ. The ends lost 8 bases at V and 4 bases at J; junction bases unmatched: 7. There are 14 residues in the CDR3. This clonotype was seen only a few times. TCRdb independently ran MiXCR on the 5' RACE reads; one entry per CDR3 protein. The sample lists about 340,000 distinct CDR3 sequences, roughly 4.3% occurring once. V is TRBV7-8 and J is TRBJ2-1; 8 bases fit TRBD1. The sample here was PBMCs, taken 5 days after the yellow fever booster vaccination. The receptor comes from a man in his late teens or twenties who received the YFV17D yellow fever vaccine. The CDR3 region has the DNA TGTGCCAGCGCGCAGGGGGCCCCTTACAATGAGCAGTTCTTC. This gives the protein CASAQGAPYNEQFF.